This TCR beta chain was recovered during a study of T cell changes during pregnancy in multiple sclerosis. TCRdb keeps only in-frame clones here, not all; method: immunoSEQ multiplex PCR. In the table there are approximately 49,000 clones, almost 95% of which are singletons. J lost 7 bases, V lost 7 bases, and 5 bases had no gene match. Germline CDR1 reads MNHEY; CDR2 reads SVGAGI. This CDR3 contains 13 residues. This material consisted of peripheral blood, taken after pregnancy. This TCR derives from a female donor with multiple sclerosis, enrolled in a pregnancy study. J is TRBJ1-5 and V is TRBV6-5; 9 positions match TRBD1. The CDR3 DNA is TGTGCCAGCAAAAGGGACAGGGACCAGCCCCAGCATTTT. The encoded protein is CASKRDRDQPQHF.